A single T cell receptor beta chain is shown here with its context. The sample is drawn from a study of blood T cell repertoires in COVID-19. Turning to the study itself: Sites in the United States, Italy and Spain provided acute and convalescent COVID-19 samples. Nucleic acid was either cDNA or gDNA, and it came from T cells, B-cell-depleted T cells, or PBMCs.

The authors' processing: Researchers report that nucleated cell counts were estimated from reference gene primer amplification. Libraries were prepared by immunoSEQ multiplex PCR; TCRdb keeps only in-frame clonotypes and omits some of them. The D gene and trimming were derived from the DNA, and the V and J assignments and clone size from that table. The sample lists about 140,000 clones, about 70% occurring once. Trimming pared 1 base from V and 0 bases from J, leaving 11 bases between. Germline CDR1 is SGHRS and CDR2 is YFSETQ. CDR3 size: 16 residues. The TCR was taken from a man older than 75 with acute or convalescent COVID-19. Sequencing used peripheral blood. The J gene is TRBJ2-1, the V gene TRBV5-1; D might be TRBD1 (6 bases). The CDR3 region is CASSLPGEGSYNEQFF. For the CDR3, the DNA is TGCGCCAGCAGCTTGCCAGGGGAAGGCTCCTACAATGAGCAGTTCTTC. Complete variable domain (other parts from reference TRBV5-1 and TRBJ2-1): KAGVTQTPRYLIKTRGQQVTLSCSPISGHRSVSWYQQTPGQGLQFLFEYFSETQRNKGNFPGRFSGRQFSNSRSEMNVSTLELGDSALYLCASSLPGEGSYNEQFFGPGTRLTVL.